The rows below give T cell receptor beta chains drawn from one sample of a study of T cells after yellow fever vaccination. TCRdb itself ran the 5' RACE reads through MiXCR, one entry per CDR3 protein. The sample records about 370,000 distinct CDR3 sequences, roughly 11% being singletons. Material: PBMCs, obtained on the day of the first yellow fever vaccination. These receptors originate from a man younger than 35 who received the YFV17D yellow fever vaccine. Both conserved end residues are part of each CDR3. Each record gives: J gene, V gene, clone size, D gene, CDR3 DNA, CDR3 protein. The D gene is left open where the match is weak. The listing skips clone size in some rows; elsewhere it reads once, few, many or a size class.

j_gene: TRBJ2-7; v_gene: TRBV2; abundance: NA; d_gene: NA; CDR3nt: TGTGCCAGCAGTCCTGGGGAGCAGTACTTC; CDR3aa: CASSPGEQYF
j_gene: TRBJ1-5; v_gene: TRBV29-1; abundance: many; d_gene: NA; CDR3nt: TGCAGCGTTGACGTCAGGAAATTAGACAGACGGGGAAATCAGCCCCAGCATTTT; CDR3aa: CSVDVRKLDRRGNQPQHF
j_gene: TRBJ2-2; v_gene: TRBV6-1; abundance: few; d_gene: TRBD1; CDR3nt: TGTGCCAGCAGAAGCCGGGACAGGGACACCGGGGAGCTGTTTTTT; CDR3aa: CASRSRDRDTGELFF
j_gene: TRBJ2-5; v_gene: TRBV10-3; abundance: few; d_gene: NA; CDR3nt: TGTGCCATCAGGGCGACGGGGTCAGAGACCCAGTACTTC; CDR3aa: CAIRATGSETQYF
j_gene: TRBJ1-2; v_gene: TRBV4-3; abundance: many; d_gene: NA; CDR3nt: TGCGCCAGCAGCCAAGATACTGAAACCGGGTCAGCCGATGTGGATGGCTACACCTTC; CDR3aa: CASSQDTETGSADVDGYTF
j_gene: TRBJ2-1; v_gene: TRBV5-1; abundance: few; d_gene: NA; CDR3nt: TGCGCCAGCAGCGGCAGATTAGCGTCTTTCGATGAGCAGTTCTTC; CDR3aa: CASSGRLASFDEQFF
j_gene: TRBJ2-7; v_gene: TRBV15; abundance: NA; d_gene: NA; CDR3nt: TGTGCCACCAGCAGAGATCGAGACACCTGGGGAGAGCAGTACTTC; CDR3aa: CATSRDRDTWGEQYF
j_gene: TRBJ2-7; v_gene: TRBV7-2; abundance: few; d_gene: NA; CDR3nt: TGTGCCAGCAGCTTAGCCCTGGGGGGTACCTTCTACGAGCAGTACTTC; CDR3aa: CASSLALGGTFYEQYF
j_gene: TRBJ2-1; v_gene: TRBV5-6; abundance: NA; d_gene: TRBD2; CDR3nt: TGTGCCAGCAGCCTGACTAGCGGGAGCAATGAGCAGTTCTTC; CDR3aa: CASSLTSGSNEQFF
j_gene: TRBJ1-1; v_gene: TRBV10-3; abundance: few; d_gene: NA; CDR3nt: TGTGCCATCAATCCACTCCTGAACACTGAAGCTTTCTTT; CDR3aa: CAINPLLNTEAFF
j_gene: TRBJ2-2; v_gene: TRBV7-9; abundance: many; d_gene: TRBD2; CDR3nt: TGTGCCAGCAGCCTATATAGCGGGACGATCGGGGAGCTGTTTTTT; CDR3aa: CASSLYSGTIGELFF
j_gene: TRBJ2-5; v_gene: TRBV5-4; abundance: few; d_gene: TRBD2; CDR3nt: TGTGCCAGCAGCTTGTTAAGCGGGGGGACCGAAGAGACCCAGTACTTC; CDR3aa: CASSLLSGGTEETQYF
j_gene: TRBJ2-1; v_gene: TRBV4-3; abundance: few; d_gene: NA; CDR3nt: TGCGCCAGCACCCAGGGTTTACTGGACTACAATGAGCAGTTCTTC; CDR3aa: CASTQGLLDYNEQFF
j_gene: TRBJ2-1; v_gene: TRBV19; abundance: few; d_gene: TRBD2; CDR3nt: TGTGCCAGTAGCCCTAATAGCGGGGGCCACAATGAGCAGTTCTTC; CDR3aa: CASSPNSGGHNEQFF
j_gene: TRBJ1-3; v_gene: TRBV5-1; abundance: few; d_gene: NA; CDR3nt: TGCGCCAGCAGCTGGGGGCTCGAGACCCGCTCTGGAAACACCATATATTTT; CDR3aa: CASSWGLETRSGNTIYF
j_gene: TRBJ2-7; v_gene: TRBV12-3/TRBV12-4; abundance: NA; d_gene: TRBD1; CDR3nt: TGTGCCAGCTATCGAGGGGGCGAAGGGTACGAGCAGTACTTC; CDR3aa: CASYRGGEGYEQYF
j_gene: TRBJ1-2; v_gene: TRBV7-2; abundance: few; d_gene: NA; CDR3nt: TGTGCCAGCGGGGTCGGGATTTTCACGGCCGGCTACACCTTC; CDR3aa: CASGVGIFTAGYTF
j_gene: TRBJ1-1; v_gene: TRBV5-1; abundance: few; d_gene: TRBD1; CDR3nt: TGCGCCAGTACTCCGGGACAGGGGGTGTCTGAAGCTTTCTTT; CDR3aa: CASTPGQGVSEAFF
j_gene: TRBJ1-2; v_gene: TRBV2; abundance: NA; d_gene: NA; CDR3nt: TGTGCCAGCAGTGAAGCCGGACGGTCCTATGGCTACACCTTC; CDR3aa: CASSEAGRSYGYTF
j_gene: TRBJ2-3; v_gene: TRBV5-4; abundance: few; d_gene: NA; CDR3nt: TGTGCCAGCAGCTTGGGACGGGAAGTGCCCCTGGACACAGATACGCAGTATTTT; CDR3aa: CASSLGREVPLDTDTQYF
j_gene: TRBJ2-3; v_gene: TRBV29-1; abundance: NA; d_gene: NA; CDR3nt: TGCAGCGTTAAGACAGGATCTAGCACAGATACGCAGTATTTT; CDR3aa: CSVKTGSSTDTQYF
j_gene: TRBJ2-3; v_gene: TRBV6-4; abundance: few; d_gene: NA; CDR3nt: TGTGCCAGCAGTGAAAAGGGCACAGATACGCAGTATTTT; CDR3aa: CASSEKGTDTQYF
j_gene: TRBJ1-2; v_gene: TRBV2; abundance: NA; d_gene: NA; CDR3nt: TGTGCCAGCAGTGAAACGACAGGCCTTGGGGGCTACACCTTC; CDR3aa: CASSETTGLGGYTF
j_gene: TRBJ2-2; v_gene: TRBV7-9; abundance: NA; d_gene: NA; CDR3nt: TGTGCCAGCAGCTTCTCATGGTCCACCGGGGAGCTGTTTTTT; CDR3aa: CASSFSWSTGELFF
j_gene: TRBJ2-1; v_gene: TRBV18; abundance: NA; d_gene: TRBD1; CDR3nt: TGTGCCAGCTCCCCGGGACAGGGGTTACACAATGAGCAGTTCTTC; CDR3aa: CASSPGQGLHNEQFF
j_gene: TRBJ1-1; v_gene: TRBV12-3/TRBV12-4; abundance: NA; d_gene: NA; CDR3nt: TGTGCCAGCAGCCTCATGGAGAACACTGAAGCTTTCTTT; CDR3aa: CASSLMENTEAFF
j_gene: TRBJ1-1; v_gene: TRBV29-1; abundance: NA; d_gene: NA; CDR3nt: TGCAGCGCCCTGAGGGGAACGAACACTGAAGCTTTCTTT; CDR3aa: CSALRGTNTEAFF